The source of this T cell receptor beta chain is a study of cytomegalovirus exposure and HLA in healthy donors. In the study overall: The 120 or so validation repertoires matched the 666 first-cohort repertoires in platform, a later analysis reported.

This clone was found once. Its antigen is not known. The donors formed part of the roughly 120-subject validation cohort, distinct from the 666-subject first cohort. With 3 bases clipped from V and 2 bases from J, the junction kept 5 bases outside the gene matches. The germline V gene encodes CDR1 MNHNS and CDR2 SASEGT. The CDR3 totals 15 residues. Findings of the study overall: Researchers counted over 150 TCR beta chains as cytomegalovirus-associated.

Clones were read by immunoSEQ multiplex PCR, and TCRdb kept only the in-frame ones, dropping some. The sample carries 55,000 to 75,000 clones, roughly 94% recorded once. This rearrangement joins TRBV6-1 to TRBJ2-5; 8 bases are a match to TRBD1. The specimen sequenced was PBMCs. The sequence came from a woman under 30 in good health and CMV-seropositive. The CDR3 coding sequence is TGTGCCAGCAGTGATAGGGACAGGCCTCAAGAGACCCAGTACTTC. It specifies CASSDRDRPQETQYF.